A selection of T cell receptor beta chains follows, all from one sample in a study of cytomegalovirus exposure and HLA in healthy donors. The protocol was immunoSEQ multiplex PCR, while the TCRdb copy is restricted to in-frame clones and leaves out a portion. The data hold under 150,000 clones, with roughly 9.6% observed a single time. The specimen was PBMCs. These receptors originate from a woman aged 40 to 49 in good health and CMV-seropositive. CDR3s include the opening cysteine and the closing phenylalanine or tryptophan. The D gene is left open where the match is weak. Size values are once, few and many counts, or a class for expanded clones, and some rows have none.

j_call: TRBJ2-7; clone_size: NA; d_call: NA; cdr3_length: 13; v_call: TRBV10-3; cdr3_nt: TGTGCCATCAGCCCGGACATTTTCGGCGAGCAGTACTTC; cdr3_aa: CAISPDIFGEQYF
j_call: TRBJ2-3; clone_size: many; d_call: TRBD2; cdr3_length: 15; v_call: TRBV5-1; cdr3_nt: TGCGCCAGCAGCCTTTTAGCGGGGGCACAAGATACGCAGTATTTT; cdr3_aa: CASSLLAGAQDTQYF
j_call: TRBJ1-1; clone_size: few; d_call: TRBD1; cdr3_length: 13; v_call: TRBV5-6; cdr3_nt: TGTGCCAGCAGCGTGGGACAGGGGGGTGAAGCTTTCTTT; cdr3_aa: CASSVGQGGEAFF
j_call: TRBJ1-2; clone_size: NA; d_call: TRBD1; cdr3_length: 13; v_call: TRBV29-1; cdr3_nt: TGCAGCGTTGTTGCGACAGGGGGGGATGGCTACACCTTC; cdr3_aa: CSVVATGGDGYTF
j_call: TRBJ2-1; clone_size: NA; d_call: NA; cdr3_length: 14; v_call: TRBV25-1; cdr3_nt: TGTGCCAGCAGTGACACGGGGATCCTCAATGAGCAGTTCTTC; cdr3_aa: CASSDTGILNEQFF
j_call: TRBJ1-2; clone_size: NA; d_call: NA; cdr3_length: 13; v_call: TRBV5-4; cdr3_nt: TGTGCCAGCAGCTTAAAAGAGATCTATGGCTACACCTTC; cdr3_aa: CASSLKEIYGYTF
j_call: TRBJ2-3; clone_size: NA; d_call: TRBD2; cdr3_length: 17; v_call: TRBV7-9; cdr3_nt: TGTGCCAGCAGCCCCGGGACTAGCGGGGGCCTCACAGATACGCAGTATTTT; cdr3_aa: CASSPGTSGGLTDTQYF
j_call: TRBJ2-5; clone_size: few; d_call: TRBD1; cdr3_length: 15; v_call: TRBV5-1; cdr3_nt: TGCGCCAGCAGCTTGTACGGGACAGAGCAAGAGACCCAGTACTTC; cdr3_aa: CASSLYGTEQETQYF
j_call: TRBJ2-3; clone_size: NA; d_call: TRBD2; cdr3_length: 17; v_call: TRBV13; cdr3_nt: TGTGCCAGCAGCTTAATGAGTTTGGGCGGGGGGGCGGATACGCAGTATTTT; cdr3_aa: CASSLMSLGGGADTQYF
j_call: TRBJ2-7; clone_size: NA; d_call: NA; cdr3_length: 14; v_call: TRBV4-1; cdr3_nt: TGCGCCAGCAGCCAAGATCGAATAGACTACGAGCAGTACTTC; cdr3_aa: CASSQDRIDYEQYF
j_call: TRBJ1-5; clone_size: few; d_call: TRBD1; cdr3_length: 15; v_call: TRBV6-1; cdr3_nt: TGTGCCAGCAGCCTAGGACAGGGTAGGAATCAGCCCCAGCATTTT; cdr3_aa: CASSLGQGRNQPQHF
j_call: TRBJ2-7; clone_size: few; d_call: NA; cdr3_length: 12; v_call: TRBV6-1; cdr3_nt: TGTGCCAGCAGTGAGGTCACTAGGGAGCAGTACTTC; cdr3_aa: CASSEVTREQYF
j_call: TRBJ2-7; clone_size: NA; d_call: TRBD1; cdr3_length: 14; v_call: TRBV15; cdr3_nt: TGTGCCACCAAAGGGAGAACAGGGGTAGGGGAGCAGTACTTC; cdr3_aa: CATKGRTGVGEQYF
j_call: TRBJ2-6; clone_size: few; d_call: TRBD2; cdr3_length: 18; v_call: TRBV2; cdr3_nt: TGTGCCAGCAGTTCCGGGACTAGCGGAAGCTCTGGGGCCAACGTCCTGACTTTC; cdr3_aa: CASSSGTSGSSGANVLTF
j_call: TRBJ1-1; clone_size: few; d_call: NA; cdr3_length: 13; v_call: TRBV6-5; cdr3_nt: TGTGCCAGCAGTTGGGGACATGGGACTGAAGCTTTCTTT; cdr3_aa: CASSWGHGTEAFF
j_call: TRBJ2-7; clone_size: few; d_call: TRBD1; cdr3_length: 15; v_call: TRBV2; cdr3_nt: TGTGCCAGCAGCTCCGGGACAGGGTTTTCCTACGAGCAGTACTTC; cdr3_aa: CASSSGTGFSYEQYF
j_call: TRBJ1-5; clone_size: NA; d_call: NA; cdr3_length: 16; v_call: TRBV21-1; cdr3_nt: TGTGCCAGCAGCACCCGGGGACAGGGGAACAATCAGCCCCAGCATTTT; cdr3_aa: CASSTRGQGNNQPQHF
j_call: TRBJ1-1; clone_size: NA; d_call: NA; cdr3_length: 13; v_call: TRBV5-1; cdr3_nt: TGCGCCAGCAGCCCGGACCCGGAGCGGGAGGCTTTCTTT; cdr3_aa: CASSPDPEREAFF
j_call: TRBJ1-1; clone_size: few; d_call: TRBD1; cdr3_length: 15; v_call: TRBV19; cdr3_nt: TGTGCCAGTAGCCCACCGGGACAGATGAACACTGAAGCTTTCTTT; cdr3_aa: CASSPPGQMNTEAFF
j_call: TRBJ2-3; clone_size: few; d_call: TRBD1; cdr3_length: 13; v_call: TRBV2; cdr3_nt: TGTGCCACCAGACAGGGGGTCACAGATACGCAGTATTTT; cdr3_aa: CATRQGVTDTQYF
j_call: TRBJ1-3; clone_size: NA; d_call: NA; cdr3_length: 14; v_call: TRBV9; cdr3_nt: TGTGCCAGCAGCGTAGGTAATACTGGAAACACCATATATTTT; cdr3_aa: CASSVGNTGNTIYF
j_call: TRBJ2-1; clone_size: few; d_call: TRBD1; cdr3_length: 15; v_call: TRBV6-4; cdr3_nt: TGTGCCAGCAGTGAACGGACAGGGGGGGAAAATGAGCAGTTCTTC; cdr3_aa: CASSERTGGENEQFF
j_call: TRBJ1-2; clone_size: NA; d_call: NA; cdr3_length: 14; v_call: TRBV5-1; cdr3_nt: TGCGCCAGCAGCTTGGAAGGGAGCGACTATGGCTACACCTTC; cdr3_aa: CASSLEGSDYGYTF
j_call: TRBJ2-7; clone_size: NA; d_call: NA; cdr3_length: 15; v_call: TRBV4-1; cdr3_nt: TGCGCCAGCAGCCAAAGGGGCAGGGGAAGGGACGAGCAGTACTTC; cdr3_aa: CASSQRGRGRDEQYF
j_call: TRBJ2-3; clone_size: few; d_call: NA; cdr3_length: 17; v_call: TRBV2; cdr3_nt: TGTGCCAGCAGTGACGTTGGGACTCGCCTAGGGACAGATACGCAGTATTTT; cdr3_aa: CASSDVGTRLGTDTQYF
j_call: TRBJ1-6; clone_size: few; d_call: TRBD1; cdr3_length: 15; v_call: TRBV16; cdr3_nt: TGTGCCAGCAGCCGAGGGACAGGGGGAGACTCACCCCTCCACTTT; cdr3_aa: CASSRGTGGDSPLHF
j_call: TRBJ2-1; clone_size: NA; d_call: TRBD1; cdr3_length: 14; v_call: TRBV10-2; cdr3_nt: TGCGCCAGCAGTGCAATTGACAGGGGGAGTGAGCAGTTCTTC; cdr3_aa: CASSAIDRGSEQFF